This TCR beta chain emerged from a study of CD8 T cells in Susac syndrome. Reverse transcription of about 0.5 to 1 ug RNA was carried out with random hexamers. Coverage of TCR beta CDR3 amplification by immunoSEQ multiplex PCR extended to 54 Vbeta and 13 Jbeta. TCRdb recomputed calls from the immunoSEQ multiplex PCR reads with MiXCR, one row per CDR3 protein. This table has around 160,000 distinct CDR3 sequences, roughly 93% appearing once. Germline V gene sequence: CDR1 SGHRS, CDR2 YFSETQ. There are 12 residues in the CDR3. With V trimmed by 5 bases and J by 10 bases, 6 bases remained unmatched. The chain joins TRBV5-1 to TRBJ2-1; 7 bases agree with TRBD1. This TCR came from a human donor in good health. Sequenced: CD4+ T cells from PBMCs. The chain's CDR3 is CASRMTGNEQFF. The CDR3 DNA is TGCGCCAGCAGGATGACAGGGAACGAGCAGTTCTTC.